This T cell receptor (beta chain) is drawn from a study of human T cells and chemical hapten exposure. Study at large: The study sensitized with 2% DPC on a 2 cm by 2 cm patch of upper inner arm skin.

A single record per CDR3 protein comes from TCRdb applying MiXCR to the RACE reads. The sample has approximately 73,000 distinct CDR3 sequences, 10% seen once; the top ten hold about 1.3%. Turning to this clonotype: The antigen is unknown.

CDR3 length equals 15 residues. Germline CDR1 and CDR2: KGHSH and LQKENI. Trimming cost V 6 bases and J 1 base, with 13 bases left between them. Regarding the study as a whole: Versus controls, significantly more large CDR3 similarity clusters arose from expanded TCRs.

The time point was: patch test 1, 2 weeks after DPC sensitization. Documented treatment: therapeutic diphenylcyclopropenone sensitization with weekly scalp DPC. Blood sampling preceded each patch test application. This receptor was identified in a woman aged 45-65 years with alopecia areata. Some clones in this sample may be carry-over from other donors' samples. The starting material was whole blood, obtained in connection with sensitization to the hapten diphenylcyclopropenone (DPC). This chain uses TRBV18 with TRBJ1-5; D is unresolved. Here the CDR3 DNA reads TGTGCCAGCTCCCCTTACTCGGGCAGCAATCAGCCCCAGCATTTT. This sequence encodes CASSPYSGSNQPQHF.